One sample yielded the 31 T cell receptor beta chains listed below, sequenced in a study of identical twins. TCRdb redid the calling of the 5' RACE reads with MiXCR, one entry per CDR3 protein. Among some 900,000 distinct CDR3 sequences, around an eighth were seen once, and the ten largest hold roughly 1.5%. The sample also formed part of further work on yellow fever vaccine responses in identical twins.

The specimen was PBMCs. The receptors come from a woman aged 18-29 years in good health.

This clonotype occurred a few times. V gene TRBV11-3 combines with J gene TRBJ2-1, with D perhaps TRBD2 (6 bases). Germline CDR1 is SGHNT and CDR2 is YENEEA. Trimming took 6 bases from V and 0 from J, leaving 18 bases between them. This CDR3 is built from 17 residues. The DNA of the CDR3 is TGTGCCAGCAGGAAATTGGGCGGGACCAGCTCCTACAATGAGCAGTTCTTC. Encoded protein: CASRKLGGTSSYNEQFF.

Many counts were recorded for this clonotype. This sequence joins TRBV12-3 or TRBV12-4 and TRBJ2-3, with D hard to call. The CDR3 length is 14 residues. V was clipped by 0 bases and J by 2 bases, with 6 bases between them. The CDR3 DNA reads TGTGCCAGCAGTTTAGCACTACCCACAGATACGCAGTATTTT. The encoded protein is CASSLALPTDTQYF.

The V call is TRBV7-9, the J call TRBJ2-1, with TRBD2 matching 8 bases. Germline assignment: CDR1 SEHNR and CDR2 FQNEAQ (reference sequence). J gave up 10 bases and V 3 bases, and 11 bases lay outside the gene matches. The CDR3 sequence is 15 residues long. CDR3 in DNA: TGTGCCAGCAGCTTCACCGGGACTACGGGGGGGGAGCAGTTCTTC. Translated: CASSFTGTTGGEQFF.

The sample holds a few counts of this clonotype. The rearrangement links TRBV29-1 to TRBJ1-2; 8 bases agree with TRBD1. From germline, CDR1 is SQVTM and CDR2 ANQGSEA. Trimming at V came to 6 bases and at J to 2 bases, leaving 5 bases not matched to a gene. This CDR3 has 13 amino acids. CDR3 residues: CSVPRTGNYGYTF. As DNA, the CDR3 is TGCAGCGTACCTAGGACAGGGAACTATGGCTACACCTTC.

This clonotype has just a few counts. The V call is TRBV3-1, the J call TRBJ2-3; D gene uncertain. CDR1 is LGHDT and CDR2 is YNNKEL in the germline V gene (reference sequence). The V gene lost 0 bases and the J gene lost 5 bases, with 15 bases spanning the gap. CDR3 length: 16 residues. The CDR3 nucleotides read TGTGCCAGCAGCCAAGAAAGCTCCTCCTGGGTAGATACGCAGTATTTT. Translating gives CASSQESSSWVDTQYF.

This clonotype was recorded many times. This chain uses TRBV12-5 with TRBJ2-1; 9 bases align to TRBD1. The CDR3 is made up of 15 amino acids. CDR1 is LGHNT, CDR2 FRNRAP, per germline. With 7 bases clipped from V and 8 bases from J, the junction kept 12 bases outside the gene matches. CDR3 DNA sequence: TGTGCTAGTGACAACCGGGACAGGGTTTTTCATGAGCAGTTCTTC. This sequence encodes CASDNRDRVFHEQFF.

Many counts were recorded for this clonotype. The chain carries TRBV7-2 and TRBJ2-1; 8 nucleotides align to TRBD2. The CDR3 has 16 residues. V lost 5 bases, J lost 4 bases, and 10 bases stayed unmatched. CDR1 and CDR2 from the germline V gene are SGHTA and FQGNSA. The CDR3 sequence: CASSRQTSAIYNEQFF. As DNA, the CDR3 is TGTGCCAGCAGCCGTCAGACTAGCGCGATTTACAATGAGCAGTTCTTC.

The CDR3 DNA sequence: TGTGCCAGCAGCTACGCAGGGGGCGAAGGTCAGCCCCAGCATTTT. It specifies CASSYAGGEGQPQHF. The chain carries TRBV5-6 and TRBJ1-5; 8 bases align to TRBD1. Trimming removed 3 bases from V and 6 bases from J; junction bases left unmatched: 8. Germline V gives CDR1 SGHDT, CDR2 YYEEEE. This CDR3 is 15 amino acids long. The full variable domain, in which reference TRBV5-6 and TRBJ1-5 provide the parts outside the CDR3, is DAGVTQSPTHLIKTRGQQVTLRCSPKSGHDTVSWYQQALGQGPQFIFQYYEEEERQRGNFPDRFSGHQFPNYSSELNVNALLLGDSALYLCASSYAGGEGQPQHFGDGTRLSIL.

In this sample, this clonotype turned up once. The gene calls are TRBV12-5 and TRBJ2-5; D perhaps matches TRBD2 (5 bases). The CDR3 sequence is 13 residues long. CDR1 is LGHNT, CDR2 FRNRAP, per germline. Trimming removed 3 bases at V and 3 bases at J, with 8 bases between. The CDR3 reads CASGFWREETQYF. CDR3 DNA sequence: TGTGCTAGTGGTTTTTGGCGGGAAGAGACCCAGTACTTC.

This clonotype showed up many times. The chain combines TRBV20-1 with TRBJ2-7, with 13 bases fitting TRBD2. CDR3 length: 14 residues. The V and J ends lost 6 bases and 3 bases, in that order; junction bases with no gene match: 5. Germline CDR1 DFQATT, CDR2 SNEGSKA (reference sequence). CDR3 amino acids: CSAQLAGGIYEQYV. As DNA, the CDR3 is TGCAGTGCGCAACTAGCGGGGGGGATCTACGAGCAGTACGTC.

The CDR3 is CASSQGVSSYTF. The CDR3 coding sequence is TGCGCCAGCAGCCAAGGGGTTTCTAGCTACACCTTC. The rearrangement uses TRBV4-1 and TRBJ1-2, with D unresolved. CDR3 length equals 12 residues. V lost 1 base, J lost 9 bases, and 9 bases lay in between. Germline V gene sequence: CDR1 MGHRA, CDR2 YSYEKL.

This clonotype has just a few counts. This chain connects TRBV18 to TRBJ1-2; tentatively, D is TRBD1 (5 bases). This CDR3 has 13 residues. V was shortened by 0 bases and J by 3 bases, with 5 bases between the two germline ends. CDR1 KGHSH and CDR2 LQKENI come from the germline V gene. CDR3 sequence: CASSPPGDYGYTF. The CDR3 DNA reads TGTGCCAGCTCACCACCGGGGGACTATGGCTACACCTTC.

This chain connects TRBV20-1 to TRBJ2-1, with 10 bases lining up with TRBD2. The CDR3 runs 13 residues. Per the germline V gene, CDR1 is DFQATT and CDR2 is SNEGSKA (reference sequence). J gave up 9 bases and V 3 bases, and 5 bases lay outside the gene matches. The CDR3 protein is CSARASGRSEQFF. Written as DNA, the CDR3 is TGCAGTGCTAGGGCTAGCGGGAGATCTGAGCAGTTCTTC.

This clonotype was seen a handful of times. The chain combines TRBV28 with TRBJ1-4; the D is unclear. The CDR3 spans 21 residues. The V gene lost 3 bases and the J gene lost 0 bases, with 26 bases spanning the gap. Germline CDR1 MDHEN, CDR2 SYDVKM. CDR3 coding DNA: TGTGCCAGCAGTTTTAGGGCCAAGCGGCACCCATCACTTGCAACTAATGAAAAACTGTTTTTT. It is translated as CASSFRAKRHPSLATNEKLFF.

The chain is built from TRBV5-1 and TRBJ2-3, with 7 bases that match TRBD1. This CDR3 spans 14 amino acids. The J segment lost 4 bases and the V segment lost 3 bases, leaving 5 bases of the junction unmatched. The germline CDR1 and CDR2 sequences are SGHRS and YFSETQ. CDR3 nucleotide sequence: TGCGCCAGCAGCTCCGACAGGGTCCCAGATACGCAGTATTTT. Residues: CASSSDRVPDTQYF.

This clonotype occurred a few times. This sequence joins TRBV20-1 and TRBJ2-5; D unresolved. Germline V gene lookup returns CDR1 DFQATT and CDR2 SNEGSKA (reference sequence). The CDR3 is 12 residues long. The V and J ends lost 6 bases and 2 bases respectively, with 10 bases between them. CDR3 sequence reads: CSAPWQQETQYF. CDR3 sequence (DNA): TGCAGTGCCCCTTGGCAGCAAGAGACCCAGTACTTC.

This clonotype was seen more than once but under ten times. The chain links TRBV3-1 to TRBJ2-1; D is unresolved. Trimming shortened V by 4 bases and J by 8 bases, and 12 bases separated the two germline ends. From germline, CDR1 is LGHDT and CDR2 YNNKEL (reference sequence). The length of the CDR3 is 13 residues. The CDR3 DNA sequence: TGTGCCAGCAGCCTGATAAGTGGCGATGAGCAGTTCTTC. Translation: CASSLISGDEQFF.

On this clonotype: At one end the junction does not follow the germline gene, possibly because of a read error. This sequence joins TRBV5-4 and TRBJ2-2, with D possibly matching TRBD1 (5 bases). CDR1 SGHNT and CDR2 YYREEE come from the germline V gene (reference sequence). This CDR3 spans 16 amino acids. CDR3 region: CASSLFLAGNSGELFF. The CDR3 bases are TGTGCCAGCAGCTTGTTCCTGGCAGGGAACTCCGGGGAGCTGTTTTTT.

The chain carries TRBV7-6 and TRBJ2-7; D is uncertain. V was trimmed by 5 bases and J by 2 bases, leaving 13 bases between them. The CDR3 has 14 residues. The V gene's germline CDR1 is SGHVS and CDR2 FNYEAQ. Here the CDR3 reads CASSIDMGTYEQYF. The CDR3 nucleotides read TGTGCCAGCAGCATCGACATGGGCACCTACGAGCAGTACTTC.

This sequence joins TRBV9 and TRBJ1-1; 8 bases agree with TRBD1. The CDR3 runs to 20 residues. V shed 3 bases, J shed 0 bases, and the junction held 19 bases outside the gene matches. The germline gives CDR1 SGDLS, CDR2 YYNGEE. The CDR3 protein is CASSDRQGKGSREMNTEAFF. CDR3 nucleotide sequence: TGTGCCAGCAGCGATCGACAGGGGAAAGGGAGTAGGGAGATGAACACTGAAGCTTTCTTT.

This clonotype was detected only a few times. The chain combines TRBV14 with TRBJ1-4, with D uncertain. The CDR3 spans 14 residues. Germline lookup yields CDR1 SGHDN and CDR2 FVKESK. V was cut by 0 bases and J by 6 bases, with 8 bases left in between. Here the CDR3 reads CASSQESRDEKLFF. The CDR3 nucleotides read TGTGCCAGCAGCCAAGAGTCAAGGGATGAAAAACTGTTTTTT.

Only a few counts were recorded for this clonotype. The chain has TRBV12-3 or TRBV12-4 and TRBJ2-1; D might be TRBD2 (6 bases). The CDR3 has 16 amino acids. Trimming left V 4 bases short and J 0 bases short, with 13 bases between. CDR3 DNA: TGTGCCAGCAGTTCTCGACTAGGAAACTCCTACAATGAGCAGTTCTTC. This translates into CASSSRLGNSYNEQFF.

This clonotype was observed many times. This chain's CDR3 is CASSLGSEQFF. In DNA, the CDR3 is TGTGCCAGCAGTTTGGGGAGTGAGCAGTTCTTC. The rearrangement joins TRBV12-3 or TRBV12-4 to TRBJ2-1, with a possible D match to TRBD2 (5 bases). This CDR3 has 11 amino acids. The V gene lost 3 bases and the J gene lost 9 bases, with 6 bases spanning the gap.

This clonotype was counted only a few times. V and J are TRBV20-1 and TRBJ2-1; 8 bases match TRBD2. CDR1 is DFQATT and CDR2 is SNEGSKA in the germline V gene (reference sequence). The CDR3 loop spans 15 amino acids. The V and J ends lost 3 bases and 9 bases, in that order; junction bases with no gene match: 13. For the CDR3, the DNA is TGCAGTGCTAGCGGGCCGAAGCGGGAGACAAGTGAGCAGTTCTTC. Its translation is CSASGPKRETSEQFF.

This clonotype was seen many times. The rearrangement uses TRBV29-1 and TRBJ2-3, with 9 nucleotides matching TRBD2. The germline CDR1 and CDR2 sequences are SQVTM and ANQGSEA. This CDR3 region has 16 residues. Trimming at V came to 4 bases and at J to 6 bases, leaving 14 bases not matched to a gene. For the CDR3, the DNA is TGCAGCGTTGCTCCGAGACTAGCGGAGCATAGGGATACGCAGTATTTT. Its translation is CSVAPRLAEHRDTQYF.

The table lists this clonotype with many counts. The chain carries TRBV6-2 or TRBV6-3 and TRBJ2-4; D possibly corresponds to TRBD2 (5 bases). V lost 3 bases and J lost 8, with 11 bases in between. Germline loops: CDR1 MNHEY, CDR2 SVGEGT. The CDR3 is made up of 13 amino acids. CDR3 protein: CASSYKEVDIQYF. The CDR3 DNA reads as TGTGCCAGCAGTTATAAGGAGGTAGACATTCAGTACTTC.

This clonotype was seen more than once but under ten times. This chain uses TRBV10-3 with TRBJ1-2; D unclear. With 0 bases removed from V and 3 bases from J, the gap between germline ends came to 14 bases. The CDR3 sequence is 16 residues long. Per the germline V gene, CDR1 is ENHRY and CDR2 is SYGVKD. The CDR3 DNA follows: TGTGCCATCAGTGAGTCGAAAGGTCCGGGTGACTATGGCTACACCTTC. It yields the protein CAISESKGPGDYGYTF.

This clonotype was detected many times. CDR3 nucleotides: TGTGCCAGCAGCGTGGGACAAAACTCTGGCGAACTGTTTTTT. Its protein product is CASSVGQNSGELFF. The chain recombines TRBV6-1 with TRBJ1-4; D might be TRBD1 (6 bases). The CDR3 runs 14 residues. Germline V CDR1 and CDR2: MNHNS, SASEGT. V lost 6 bases, J lost 12 bases, and 20 bases lay in between.

The sample holds a few counts of this clonotype. The chain combines TRBV6-1 with TRBJ2-1, with D possibly matching TRBD1 (6 bases). V shed 10 bases and J shed 6 bases, with 19 bases lying between them. CDR1 is MNHNS, CDR2 SASEGT, per germline. The CDR3 extends over 14 amino acids. The CDR3 protein is CATLGQYSRNEQFF. The CDR3 DNA reads TGTGCCACACTCGGACAGTATTCTCGCAATGAGCAGTTCTTC.

Ten or more counts support this clonotype. The rearrangement links TRBV28 to TRBJ2-1; D not certain. This CDR3 comprises 13 residues. V dropped 4 bases and J dropped 9 bases, with 13 bases sitting between them. CDR1 MDHEN and CDR2 SYDVKM come from the germline V gene. The CDR3 here is CASSYTNLSEQFF. The CDR3, as DNA: TGTGCCAGCAGTTACACCAACCTCAGTGAGCAGTTCTTC.

The sample holds many counts of this clonotype. The chain recombines TRBV29-1 with TRBJ2-1, with 10 bases matching TRBD1. The length of the CDR3 is 18 residues. Unmatched junction bases numbered 17, after V lost 6 bases and J lost 3 bases. CDR1 and CDR2 from the germline V gene are SQVTM and ANQGSEA. In DNA form, the CDR3 reads TGCAGCGTCCACCGGGACAGGGGAATCACTATCAGCTACAATGAGCAGTTCTTC. This gives the protein CSVHRDRGITISYNEQFF.